This T cell receptor beta chain stems from a study of blood T cells in healthy people across ages. This clonotype came up a few times. Its antigen remains unidentified. Study observations and caveats: In these data, TCR beta diversity tracked strongly with naive T cell percentage. TCR beta diversity per million T cells fell roughly linearly with age.

Looked up from germline, CDR1 is MNHEY and CDR2 is SVGEGT. The CDR3 has 16 amino acids. Trimming removed 4 bases at V and 1 base at J, with 15 bases between. A minimum of 6 million PBMCs was isolated per sample. The second PCR ran about 6 to 12 cycles with a sample-barcoded 5' primer and J-beta primers. Via MiXCR, TCRdb re-called the 5' RACE reads, giving one row per CDR3 protein. In the table there are about 970,000 distinct CDR3 sequences, roughly 51% of which are singletons. The sequenced material came from blood. The chain joins TRBV6-2 or TRBV6-3 to TRBJ2-3; maybe TRBD1 (5 bases). The sequence derives from a woman aged 55-69 years in good health. The CDR3 loop is CASSSQGTFGTDTQYF. The CDR3 DNA is TGTGCCAGCAGTTCCCAGGGTACTTTCGGCACAGATACGCAGTATTTT.